The present entry profiles one T cell receptor (beta chain) with its context. Its antigen is unknown. This sample stems from a study of CD8 T cells in ankylosing spondylitis. Broader study findings: Disease-linked clones were reportedly significantly enriched in matched ankylosing spondylitis synovial fluid. A number of the motif variants had already been described in reactive arthritis synovial fluid and blood.

The V and J ends lost 6 bases and 0 bases, in that order; junction bases with no gene match: 8. The CDR3 loop spans 16 amino acids. Each CDR3 protein is one row after TCRdb ran MiXCR on the 5' RACE reads. The data show 250,000 or so distinct CDR3 sequences, 18% seen once. The receptor comes from a male donor with ankylosing spondylitis or in good health (not recorded which). The genes are TRBV12-3 or TRBV12-4 and TRBJ2-3, with 8 bases lining up with TRBD2. Sequencing was carried out using blood, either unsorted or a sorted T cell fraction (not recorded which). The DNA of the CDR3 is TGTGCCAGCAGCCCGGGGGGGGGGTCTAGCACAGATACGCAGTATTTT. As protein: CASSPGGGSSTDTQYF.